The 15 T cell receptor beta chains presented below share a single source sample, sequenced in a study of naive and memory T cell subsets. Regarding treatment: skin biopsy from PPD injection site in Mantoux-positive individual. A UMI-containing oligonucleotide was joined by 3' ligation to the TCR cDNA template. Amplification of ligated cDNA took four PCR rounds with SP2 and nested alpha and beta constant primers. TCRdb ran MiXCR on the UMI-ligation and nested PCR reads and lists one entry per CDR3 protein. The table includes tens of thousands of distinct CDR3 sequences, approximately 10% detected once. Here the sequenced sample was skin, taken from a tuberculin skin test site. The receptors originated from an adult in good health.

This clonotype was picked up a small number of times. The V call is TRBV5-1, the J call TRBJ1-6, with D possibly matching TRBD1 (6 bases). The V gene lost 4 bases and the J gene lost 1 base, with 18 bases spanning the gap. Germline assignment: CDR1 SGHRS and CDR2 YFSETQ. The CDR3 is made up of 18 amino acids. For the CDR3, the DNA is TGCGCCAGCAGCCAAGGGGTACAGGGTTTATCCTATAATTCACCCCTCCACTTT. It yields the protein CASSQGVQGLSYNSPLHF.

This clonotype was recorded many times. This rearrangement joins TRBV29-1 to TRBJ2-7; D may be TRBD2 (6 bases). Trimming left V 7 bases short and J 2 bases short, with 15 bases between. This CDR3 is 13 amino acids long. Germline CDR1 SQVTM, CDR2 ANQGSEA. DNA of the CDR3: TGCAGCGGGCGCGGCGGGGCGGCCTACGAGCAGTACTTC. Residues: CSGRGGAAYEQYF.

V usage is TRBV20-1 and J usage is TRBJ2-3, with D possibly being TRBD1 or TRBD2 (5 bases each). The CDR3 covers 11 residues. Germline-derived CDR1 and CDR2 are DFQATT and SNEGSKA (reference sequence). V was trimmed by 1 base and J by 8 bases, leaving 7 bases between them. In nucleotides, the CDR3 is TGCAGTGCTAGAGTGGGGGTTACGCAGTATTTT. This translates into CSARVGVTQYF.

Remarks on this clonotype: A read error may be the cause here, since a much bigger clone is one base away. This sequence joins TRBV20-1 and TRBJ2-3; 9 positions agree with TRBD2. There are 17 residues in the CDR3. Losses at the gene ends were 1 base for V and 11 bases for J; bases not matched to a gene: 19. The germline V gene encodes CDR1 DFQATT and CDR2 SNEGSKA (reference sequence). The CDR3 region is CSARGVDSGRREGGQYF. The CDR3 DNA reads TGCAGTGCTAGAGGTGTAGATAGCGGGAGAAGGGAAGGAGGGCAGTATTTT.

The CDR3 sequence: CASRLRGPGTDTQYF. The CDR3 DNA sequence: TGTGCCAGCAGACTGAGGGGGCCAGGCACAGATACGCAGTATTTT. This sequence joins TRBV12-3 or TRBV12-4 and TRBJ2-3; 7 bases are shared with TRBD1. V shed 6 bases, J shed 1 base, and the junction held 7 bases outside the gene matches. This CDR3 region has 15 residues.

The table lists this clonotype with a few counts. V usage is TRBV29-1 and J usage is TRBJ1-4, with 9 bases lining up with TRBD1. Germline trimming cut 3 bases from V and 8 bases from J; bases unmatched to any gene: 4. The CDR3 has 13 residues. Germline values: CDR1 SQVTM, CDR2 ANQGSEA. CDR3 protein: CSVEAQGAEKLFF. The CDR3 coding sequence is TGCAGCGTTGAGGCACAGGGGGCGGAAAAACTGTTTTTT. Full variable domain (remainder filled in from reference TRBV29-1 and TRBJ1-4): SAVISQKPSRDICQRGTSLTIQCQVDSQVTMMFWYRQQPGQSLTLIATANQGSEATYESGFVIDKFPISRPNLTFSTLTVSNMSPEDSSIYLCSVEAQGAEKLFFGSGTQLSVL.

There are many counts of this clonotype. The chain joins TRBV20-1 to TRBJ1-5, with no clear D. V was pared by 0 bases and J by 9 bases, with 15 bases between. Germline CDR1 reads DFQATT; CDR2 reads SNEGSKA (reference sequence). CDR3 length: 14 residues. For the CDR3, the DNA is TGCAGTGCTAGAGATCGGGCACGGCCTGGGCCCCAGCATTTT. Translated, it gives CSARDRARPGPQHF.

This clonotype was detected a few times. The rearrangement links TRBV12-3 or TRBV12-4 to TRBJ1-1; D not certain. The CDR3 is made up of 15 amino acids. V lost 4 bases and J lost 6, with 18 bases in between. CDR3 nucleotides: TGTGCCAGCAGTTCCCCTAGTAAAGTTGGCGCTGAAGCTTTCTTT. Translated: CASSSPSKVGAEAFF.

This clonotype occurred many times. The gene calls are TRBV3-1 and TRBJ1-4, with D maybe TRBD1 (5 bases). Germline CDR1 is LGHDT and CDR2 is YNNKEL (reference sequence). The CDR3 runs to 14 residues. Trimming took off 4 bases at V and 10 bases at J, with 16 bases between the two ends. CDR3 nucleotide sequence: TGTGCCAGCAGCCGACCCGGGACGTATGGAAAACTGTTTTTT. It yields the protein CASSRPGTYGKLFF.

This clonotype was counted between two and nine times. CDR3 sequence reads: CASSLNRQAGDTQYF. DNA of the CDR3: TGTGCCAGCAGTTTGAACCGGCAGGCAGGGGATACGCAGTATTTT. This sequence joins TRBV12-3 or TRBV12-4 and TRBJ2-3, with D perhaps matching TRBD1 (5 bases). V lost 3 bases, J lost 6 bases, and 16 bases lay in between. This CDR3 has 15 residues.

This clonotype was counted ten times or more. The chain uses TRBV4-1 and TRBJ2-1, with 7 nucleotides matching TRBD1. Per the germline V gene, CDR1 is MGHRA and CDR2 is YSYEKL. J was trimmed by 3 bases and V by 0 bases; bases with no gene match: 5. This CDR3 has 16 amino acids. CDR3 residues: CASSQDPGQSYNEQFF. CDR3 DNA: TGCGCCAGCAGCCAAGACCCGGGACAGAGCTACAATGAGCAGTTCTTC.

This clonotype came up many times. This chain connects TRBV20-1 to TRBJ2-5; either TRBD1 or TRBD2 may fit D (5 bases each). The CDR3 consists of 15 residues. Germline CDR1 DFQATT, CDR2 SNEGSKA (reference sequence). V lost 6 bases and J 2 bases, leaving 19 bases between the germline ends. The CDR3 reads CSAPGRAGRQETQYF. The CDR3 DNA reads TGCAGTGCACCCGGCAGGGCAGGGAGACAAGAGACCCAGTACTTC.

This clonotype was counted ten times or more. V is TRBV4-1 and J is TRBJ2-7; 10 bases match TRBD2. Looked up from germline, CDR1 is MGHRA and CDR2 is YSYEKL. Trimming cost V 4 bases and J 3 bases; bases outside gene matches: 3. This CDR3 comprises 14 residues. The CDR3 reads CASSRVAGGYEQYF. In nucleotides, the CDR3 is TGCGCCAGCAGCCGGGTAGCGGGGGGCTACGAGCAGTACTTC.

This clonotype was seen repeatedly, ten times or more. The chain recombines TRBV7-9 with TRBJ2-1; 12 positions match TRBD1. CDR1 is SEHNR and CDR2 is FQNEAQ in the germline V gene (reference sequence). The CDR3 runs to 16 residues. V gave up 2 bases and J gave up 7 bases; unmatched junction bases: 6. The CDR3 here is CASSLRGQGAGNEQFF. The CDR3 nucleotides read TGTGCCAGCAGCTTACGGGGACAGGGGGCTGGGAATGAGCAGTTCTTC.

This clonotype has more than one count but fewer than ten. This sequence joins TRBV6-1 and TRBJ2-1; 8 positions match TRBD2. The CDR3 is made up of 12 amino acids. CDR1 and CDR2 (germline): MNHNS, SASEGT. V trimming: 5 bases; J trimming: 12 bases; junction bases outside the gene matches: 6. CDR3 coding DNA: TGTGCCAGCAGTACAAGCGGGAGAGGGCAGTTCTTC. Amino acids: CASSTSGRGQFF.